This TCR beta chain was obtained from a study of neurological immune-mediated disorders. Whole-study findings and limits: TCR clonal expansion peaked in HTLV-1-associated myelopathy patients and was lowest in multiple sclerosis patients.

This clonotype was counted a few times. The target antigen is unknown. TCRdb passed the 5' RACE reads through MiXCR, listing each CDR3 protein once. The sample consists of approximately 87,000 distinct CDR3 sequences, 12% to 15% of them appearing once. V trimming: 0 bases; J trimming: 2 bases; junction bases outside the gene matches: 14. This CDR3 has 20 residues. The germline V gene encodes CDR1 SGHDN and CDR2 FVKESK. Input material: PBMCs. The sequence derives from a woman between 50 and 59 years old in good health. The chain is built from TRBV14 and TRBJ1-5; 9 nucleotides match TRBD1. The CDR3, as DNA: TGTGCCAGCAGCCAAGATGAGACCGGGACAGGGTCTATCGGCAATCAGCCCCAGCATTTT. It specifies CASSQDETGTGSIGNQPQHF.